Below are 17 T cell receptor beta chains sequenced from a single sample in a study of blood T cell repertoires in COVID-19 (TCRdb year 2020). The library was prepared using the immunoSEQ multiplex PCR assay. TCRdb obtained this table from immuneACCESS and retained in-frame rearrangements with V and J assigned. These tables miss some clones; where compared with another copy, unresolved V genes account for less than half of the shortfall, and the remainder is unexplained. Counted in this sample were tens of thousands of clones; about 91% of them appeared once. The ten most abundant clones make up 3.1% of the sample. The sample consisted of peripheral blood. The receptors stem from a man aged 45 to 65 with acute or convalescent COVID-19.

V and J are TRBV3-1 (or the pseudogene TRBV3-2) and TRBJ2-7; D ambiguous. Trimming stripped 2 bases from V and 3 bases from J, with 8 bases between. This CDR3 is built from 13 residues. Germline CDR1 LGHDT, CDR2 YNNKEL (reference sequence). CDR3 amino acids: CASSQNNNYEQYF. The CDR3 DNA reads as TGTGCCAGCAGCCAAAATAACAACTACGAGCAGTACTTC.

The chain combines TRBV27 with TRBJ2-7; TRBD1 aligns across 11 bases. With V trimmed by 3 bases and J by 7 bases, 8 bases remained unmatched. The CDR3 runs 15 residues. CDR1 and CDR2 (germline): MNHEY, SMNVEV (reference sequence). The CDR3 sequence: CASSFGDRGIGEQYF. CDR3 bases: TGTGCCAGCAGTTTCGGGGACAGGGGGATTGGAGAGCAGTACTTC.

The chain links TRBV12-5 to TRBJ1-2; 8 nucleotides line up with TRBD1. Losses at the gene ends were 7 bases for V and 1 base for J; bases not matched to a gene: 8. CDR3 length equals 15 residues. Germline V lookup: CDR1 LGHNT, CDR2 FRNRAP. The CDR3 reads CASVGGDRHNYGYTF. Here the CDR3 DNA reads TGTGCTAGTGTCGGCGGGGACAGGCATAACTATGGCTACACCTTC.

V is TRBV12-3 or TRBV12-4 and J is TRBJ1-2; D gene ambiguous. The CDR3 is made up of 13 amino acids. The V end was cut by 3 bases, the J end by 2 bases, with 7 bases between. The CDR3 reads CASSFRRNYGYTF. CDR3 DNA: TGTGCCAGCAGTTTCCGCCGGAACTATGGCTACACCTTC.

The chain links TRBV12-3 or TRBV12-4 to TRBJ1-1; possible D gene TRBD1, 5 bases. The V end lost 7 bases, the J end lost 6 bases, and 15 bases lay between the germline ends. The CDR3 consists of 13 residues. This CDR3 is CASKRTGVAEAFF. CDR3 sequence (DNA): TGTGCCAGCAAAAGAACAGGTGTCGCTGAAGCTTTCTTT.

In its sample, this clone was seen once. Written as DNA, the CDR3 is TGTGCCAGCAGCCTCCCGGACCCGACTAGCGGAACTACCGATCCCGGGGATACGCAGTATTTT. It translates to CASSLPDPTSGTTDPGDTQYF. This chain links TRBV7-3 with TRBJ2-3; 9 bases are shared with TRBD2. The CDR3 is 21 amino acids. The V segment lost 5 bases and the J segment 6 bases; nucleotides outside the gene matches: 27. Germline V gives CDR1 SGHTA, CDR2 FQGTGA.

This chain joins TRBV4-1 and TRBJ2-3; 10 nucleotides line up with TRBD2. V dropped 0 bases and J dropped 6; count of bases not matched to a gene: 6. Germline loops: CDR1 MGHRA, CDR2 YSYEKL. The CDR3 extends over 16 amino acids. The CDR3 bases are TGCGCCAGCAGCCAAGATCTCCTAGCGGGGGTTGATACGCAGTATTTT. The encoded protein is CASSQDLLAGVDTQYF.

The chain uses TRBV2 and TRBJ2-2; maybe TRBD2 (7 bases). The CDR3 consists of 16 residues. Looked up from germline, CDR1 is SNHLY and CDR2 is FYNNEI. Trimming took 6 bases from V and 5 from J, leaving 19 bases between them. CDR3 sequence: CASSSLRGRITGELFF. The CDR3 DNA reads as TGTGCCAGCAGCTCTCTGCGGGGGCGCATAACCGGGGAGCTGTTTTTT.

V is TRBV11-2 and J is TRBJ2-5; D is unclear. Between the trimmed V and J ends, which lost 5 bases and 1 base, there was a span of 2 bases. This CDR3 is built from 11 residues. Germline CDR1 is SGHAT and CDR2 is FQNNGV. The CDR3 loop is CASSLQETQYF. CDR3 nucleotide sequence: TGTGCCAGCAGCCTCCAAGAGACCCAGTACTTC.

The chain recombines TRBV11-2 with TRBJ2-1, with D tentatively TRBD1 (5 bases). The V and J ends lost 5 bases and 8 bases respectively, with 13 bases between them. CDR1 SGHAT and CDR2 FQNNGV come from the germline V gene. This CDR3 region has 13 residues. The CDR3 loop reads CASSRTPGDEQFF. As DNA, the CDR3 is TGTGCCAGCAGCCGGACACCAGGAGATGAGCAGTTCTTC.

V usage is TRBV19 and J usage is TRBJ1-1; no reliable D call. Germline V lookup: CDR1 LNHDA, CDR2 SQIVND (reference sequence). The V gene lost 2 bases and the J gene lost 6 bases, with 13 bases spanning the gap. This CDR3 has 14 residues. CDR3 coding DNA: TGTGCCAGTAGTATACAGCCCAGCGTCGCTGAAGCTTTCTTT. It is translated as CASSIQPSVAEAFF.

The chain links TRBV19 to TRBJ1-4; TRBD1 aligns across 9 bases. This CDR3 is 16 amino acids long. Germline V gene lookup returns CDR1 LNHDA and CDR2 SQIVND (reference sequence). The trim removed 4 bases at V and 10 bases at J, leaving 13 bases unmatched. The CDR3 here is CASSTLPGQGKGKLFF. DNA for the CDR3: TGTGCCAGTAGTACACTTCCGGGACAGGGAAAAGGAAAACTGTTTTTT.

The J gene is TRBJ2-1, the V gene TRBV6-5; 8 positions match TRBD2. Germline CDR1 and CDR2: MNHEY and SVGAGI. V lost 0 bases, J lost 3 bases, and 1 base stayed unmatched. The CDR3 spans 15 residues. This CDR3 reads CASSYSGGGYNEQFF. CDR3 nucleotide sequence: TGTGCCAGCAGTTACTCCGGGGGGGGCTACAATGAGCAGTTCTTC.

The gene calls are TRBV30 and TRBJ1-2; 11 bases map to TRBD1. This CDR3 has 17 residues. Germline trimming cut 4 bases from V and 7 bases from J; bases unmatched to any gene: 17. Germline lookup yields CDR1 GTSNPN and CDR2 SVGIG (reference sequence). In DNA form, the CDR3 reads TGTGCCTGGATAGGGGACAGGGGGTTTTCTGCTTTTGTTGGCTACACCTTC. The encoded protein is CAWIGDRGFSAFVGYTF. The full variable domain, its missing parts supplied by reference TRBV30 and TRBJ1-2, is SQTIHQWPATLVQPVGSPLSLECTVEGTSNPNLYWYRQAAGRGLQLLFYSVGIGQISSEVPQNLSASRPQDRQFILSSKKLLLSDSGFYLCAWIGDRGFSAFVGYTFGSGTRLTVV.

J is TRBJ1-2 and V is TRBV20-1; tentative D call: TRBD1 (5 bases). From germline, CDR1 is DFQATT and CDR2 SNEGSKA (reference sequence). V was cut by 1 base and J by 5 bases, with 5 bases left in between. CDR3 size: 11 residues. In DNA form, the CDR3 reads TGCAGTGCTAGAGGACAGTATGGCTACACCTTC. Protein sequence: CSARGQYGYTF.

This chain uses TRBV7-8 with TRBJ1-1, with D perhaps matching TRBD1 (5 bases). CDR3 length: 16 residues. V shed 1 base and J shed 1 base, with 13 bases lying between them. CDR1 and CDR2 from the germline V gene are SGHVS and FQNEAQ. CDR3 in amino acids: CASSLGSGTGNTEAFF. CDR3 coding DNA: TGTGCCAGCAGCTTAGGAAGCGGGACGGGGAACACTGAAGCTTTCTTT.

This chain uses TRBV5-1 with TRBJ2-1; D might be TRBD1 (7 bases). CDR1 and CDR2 (germline): SGHRS, YFSETQ. The germline V and J ends were trimmed by 6 bases and 7 bases, with 20 bases remaining between them. The CDR3 loop spans 15 amino acids. In nucleotides, the CDR3 is TGCGCCAGCACCACAACGGCCAGGGGGGTGAATGAGCAGTTCTTC. Translating gives CASTTTARGVNEQFF.